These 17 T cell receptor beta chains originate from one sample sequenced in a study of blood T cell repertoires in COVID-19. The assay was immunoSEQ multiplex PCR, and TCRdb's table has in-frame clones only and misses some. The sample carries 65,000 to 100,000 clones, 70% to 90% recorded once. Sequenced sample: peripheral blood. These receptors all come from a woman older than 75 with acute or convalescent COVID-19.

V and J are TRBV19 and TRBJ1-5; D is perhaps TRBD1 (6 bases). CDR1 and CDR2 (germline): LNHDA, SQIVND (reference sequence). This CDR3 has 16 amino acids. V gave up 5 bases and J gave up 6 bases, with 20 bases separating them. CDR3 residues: CASSSQTGKVGQPQHF. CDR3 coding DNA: TGTGCCAGTAGTTCCCAAACAGGGAAGGTAGGTCAGCCCCAGCATTTT.

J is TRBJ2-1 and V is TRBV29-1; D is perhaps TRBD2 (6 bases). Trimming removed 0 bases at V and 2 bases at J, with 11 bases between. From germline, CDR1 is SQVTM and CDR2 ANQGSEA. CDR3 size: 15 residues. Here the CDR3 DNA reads TGCAGCGTTGAAGATCGGGTAGCGGCCTACAATGAGCAGTTCTTC. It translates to CSVEDRVAAYNEQFF.

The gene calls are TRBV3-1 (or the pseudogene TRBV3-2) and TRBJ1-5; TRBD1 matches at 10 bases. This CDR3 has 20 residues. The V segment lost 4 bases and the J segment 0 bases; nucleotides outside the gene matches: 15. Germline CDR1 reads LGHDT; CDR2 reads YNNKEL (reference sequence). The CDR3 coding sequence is TGTGCCAGCAGCCCTGTGTACCGGGACAGGGGTAGGTATAGCAATCAGCCCCAGCATTTT. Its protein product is CASSPVYRDRGRYSNQPQHF.

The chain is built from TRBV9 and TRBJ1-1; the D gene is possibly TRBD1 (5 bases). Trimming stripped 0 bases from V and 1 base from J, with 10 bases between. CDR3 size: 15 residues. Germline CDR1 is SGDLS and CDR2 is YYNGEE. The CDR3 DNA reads TGTGCCAGCAGCGTAGTGAACGACAGGAACACTGAAGCTTTCTTT. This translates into CASSVVNDRNTEAFF.

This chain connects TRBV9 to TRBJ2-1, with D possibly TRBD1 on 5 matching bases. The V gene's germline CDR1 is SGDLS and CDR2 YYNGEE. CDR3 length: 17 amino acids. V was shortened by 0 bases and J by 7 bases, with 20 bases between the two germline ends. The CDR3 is CASSVEEWQGRGNEQFF. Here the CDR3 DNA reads TGTGCCAGCAGCGTAGAGGAGTGGCAGGGTCGAGGAAATGAGCAGTTCTTC. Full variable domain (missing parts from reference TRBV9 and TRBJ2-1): DSGVTQTPKHLITATGQRVTLRCSPRSGDLSVYWYQQSLDQGLQFLIQYYNGEERAKGNILERFSAQQFPDLHSELNLSSLELGDSALYFCASSVEEWQGRGNEQFFGPGTRLTVL.

CDR3 in amino acids: CASSRTGGASSPLHF. The CDR3 nucleotides read TGTGCCAGCAGTAGGACAGGGGGCGCGAGTTCACCCCTCCACTTT. The V and J genes are TRBV27 and TRBJ1-6; 11 bases line up with TRBD1. Germline V gene sequence: CDR1 MNHEY, CDR2 SMNVEV (reference sequence). V shed 5 bases, J shed 9 bases, and the junction held 6 bases outside the gene matches. The CDR3 extends over 15 amino acids.

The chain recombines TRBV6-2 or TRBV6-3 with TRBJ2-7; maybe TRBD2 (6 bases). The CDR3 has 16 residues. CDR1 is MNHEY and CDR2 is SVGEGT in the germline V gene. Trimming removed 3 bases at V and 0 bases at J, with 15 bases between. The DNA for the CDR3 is TGTGCCAGCAGTTATGGAGCGAGGCGGGGCTCCTACGAGCAGTACTTC. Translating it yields CASSYGARRGSYEQYF.

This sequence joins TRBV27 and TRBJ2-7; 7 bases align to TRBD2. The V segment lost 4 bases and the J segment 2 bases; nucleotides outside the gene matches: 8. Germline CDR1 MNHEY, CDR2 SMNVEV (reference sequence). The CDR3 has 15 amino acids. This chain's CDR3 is CASSSPGRGTYEQYF. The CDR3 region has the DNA TGTGCCAGCAGTTCCCCAGGGAGGGGAACCTACGAGCAGTACTTC.

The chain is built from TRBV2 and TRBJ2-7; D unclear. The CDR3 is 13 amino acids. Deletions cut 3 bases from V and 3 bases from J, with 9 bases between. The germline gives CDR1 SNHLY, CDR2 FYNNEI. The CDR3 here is CASSDAYRYEQYF. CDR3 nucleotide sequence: TGTGCCAGCAGTGACGCCTACCGCTACGAGCAGTACTTC.

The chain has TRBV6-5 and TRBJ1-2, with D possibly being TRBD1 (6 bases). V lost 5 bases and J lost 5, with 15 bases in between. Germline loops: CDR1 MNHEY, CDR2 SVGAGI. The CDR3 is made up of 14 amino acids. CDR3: CASSTRGGVYGYTF. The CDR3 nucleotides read TGTGCCAGCAGTACCCGGGGGGGCGTGTATGGCTACACCTTC.

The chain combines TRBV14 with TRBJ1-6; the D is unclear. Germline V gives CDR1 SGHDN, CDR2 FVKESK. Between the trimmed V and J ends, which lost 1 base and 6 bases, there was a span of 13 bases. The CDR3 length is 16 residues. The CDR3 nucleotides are TGTGCCAGCAGCCAAGGCTGGGCCGTTCGTAATTCACCCCTCCACTTT. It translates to CASSQGWAVRNSPLHF.

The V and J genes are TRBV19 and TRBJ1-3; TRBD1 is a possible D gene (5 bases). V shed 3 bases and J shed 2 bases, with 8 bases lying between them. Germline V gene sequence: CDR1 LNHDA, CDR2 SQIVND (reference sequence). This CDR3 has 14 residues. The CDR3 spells CASSIRTTGNTIYF. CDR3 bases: TGTGCCAGTAGTATTAGGACAACTGGAAACACCATATATTTT.

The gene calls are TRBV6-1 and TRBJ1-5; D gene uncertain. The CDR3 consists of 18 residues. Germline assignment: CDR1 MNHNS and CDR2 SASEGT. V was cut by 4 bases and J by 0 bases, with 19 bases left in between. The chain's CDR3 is CASSATERGMASNQPQHF. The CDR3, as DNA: TGTGCCAGCAGTGCCACCGAACGCGGGATGGCTAGCAATCAGCCCCAGCATTTT.

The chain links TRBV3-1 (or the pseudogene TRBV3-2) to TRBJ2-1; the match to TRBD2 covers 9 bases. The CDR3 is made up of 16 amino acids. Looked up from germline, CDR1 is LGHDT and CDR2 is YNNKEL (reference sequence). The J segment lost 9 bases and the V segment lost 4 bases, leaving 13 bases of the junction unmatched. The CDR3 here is CASSRNPGGRGFEQFF. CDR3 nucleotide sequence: TGTGCCAGCAGCCGAAACCCAGGCGGGAGGGGATTTGAGCAGTTCTTC.

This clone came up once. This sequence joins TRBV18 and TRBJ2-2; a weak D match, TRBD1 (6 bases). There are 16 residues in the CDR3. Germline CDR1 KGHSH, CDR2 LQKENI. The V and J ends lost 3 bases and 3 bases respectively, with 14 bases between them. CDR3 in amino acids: CASSPYSGVYTGELFF. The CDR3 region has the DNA TGTGCCAGCTCACCTTATTCAGGGGTGTACACCGGGGAGCTGTTTTTT.

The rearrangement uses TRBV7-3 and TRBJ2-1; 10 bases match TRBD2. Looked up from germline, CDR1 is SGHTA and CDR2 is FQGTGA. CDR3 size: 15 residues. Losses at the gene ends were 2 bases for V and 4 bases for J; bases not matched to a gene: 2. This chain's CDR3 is CASSLSSGGYNEQFF. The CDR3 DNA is TGTGCCAGCAGCTTATCTAGCGGGGGTTACAATGAGCAGTTCTTC.

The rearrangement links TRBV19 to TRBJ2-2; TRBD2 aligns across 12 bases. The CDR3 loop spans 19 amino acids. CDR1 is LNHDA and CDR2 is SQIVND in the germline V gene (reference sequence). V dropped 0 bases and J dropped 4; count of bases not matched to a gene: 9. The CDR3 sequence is CASSIDLLAGGLSTGELFF. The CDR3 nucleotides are TGTGCCAGTAGTATAGACCTACTAGCGGGAGGACTTTCCACCGGGGAGCTGTTTTTT.